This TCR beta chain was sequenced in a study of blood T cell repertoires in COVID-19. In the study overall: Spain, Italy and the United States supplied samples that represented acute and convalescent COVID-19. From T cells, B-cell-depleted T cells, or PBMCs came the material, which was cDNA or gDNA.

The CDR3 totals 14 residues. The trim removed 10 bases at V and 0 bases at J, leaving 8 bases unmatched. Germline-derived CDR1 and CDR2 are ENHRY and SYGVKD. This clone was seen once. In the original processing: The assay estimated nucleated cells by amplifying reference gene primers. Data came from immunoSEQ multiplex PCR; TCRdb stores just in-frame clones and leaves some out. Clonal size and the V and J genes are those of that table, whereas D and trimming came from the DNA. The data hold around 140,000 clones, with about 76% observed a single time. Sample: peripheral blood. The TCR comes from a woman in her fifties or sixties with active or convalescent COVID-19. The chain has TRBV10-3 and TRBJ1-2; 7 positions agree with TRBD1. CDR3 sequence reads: CATLPGQTNYGYTF. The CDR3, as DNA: TGTGCCACTCTACCGGGACAGACTAACTATGGCTACACCTTC.